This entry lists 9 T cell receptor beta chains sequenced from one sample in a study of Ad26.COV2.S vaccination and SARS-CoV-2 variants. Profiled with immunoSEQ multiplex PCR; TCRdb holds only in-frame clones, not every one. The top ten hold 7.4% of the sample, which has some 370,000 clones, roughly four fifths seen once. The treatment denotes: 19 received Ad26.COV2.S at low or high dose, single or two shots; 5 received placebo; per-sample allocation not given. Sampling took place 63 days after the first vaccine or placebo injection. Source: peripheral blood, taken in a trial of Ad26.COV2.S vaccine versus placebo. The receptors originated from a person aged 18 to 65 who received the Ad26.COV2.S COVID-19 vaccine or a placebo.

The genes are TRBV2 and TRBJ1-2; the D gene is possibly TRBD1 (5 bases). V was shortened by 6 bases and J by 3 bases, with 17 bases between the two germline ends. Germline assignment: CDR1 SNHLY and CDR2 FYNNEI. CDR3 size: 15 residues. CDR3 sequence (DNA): TGTGCCAGCAGGAAGCTGACAGATACCTACTATGGCTACACCTTC. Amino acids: CASRKLTDTYYGYTF. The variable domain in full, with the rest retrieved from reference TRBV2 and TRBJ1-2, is EPEVTQTPSHQVTQMGQEVILRCVPISNHLYFYWYRQILGQKVEFLVSFYNNEISEKSEIFDDQFSVERPDGSNFTLKIRSTKLEDSAMYFCASRKLTDTYYGYTFGSGTRLTVV.

The CDR3 DNA sequence: TGTGCCAGCAGTACCCCTCCCGACGAGCAGTACTTC. It encodes CASSTPPDEQYF. The chain recombines TRBV12-3 or TRBV12-4 with TRBJ2-7; D not resolved. This CDR3 contains 12 residues. The V gene lost 5 bases and the J gene lost 5 bases, with 10 bases spanning the gap.

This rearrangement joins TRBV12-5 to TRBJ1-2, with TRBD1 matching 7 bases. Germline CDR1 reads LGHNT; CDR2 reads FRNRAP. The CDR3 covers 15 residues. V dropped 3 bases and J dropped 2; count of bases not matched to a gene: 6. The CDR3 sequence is CASGFGQAPNYGYTF. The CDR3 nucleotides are TGTGCTAGTGGTTTTGGACAGGCCCCAAACTATGGCTACACCTTC. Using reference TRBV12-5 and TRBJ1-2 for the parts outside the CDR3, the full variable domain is DARVTQTPRHKVTEMGQEVTMRCQPILGHNTVFWYRQTMMQGLELLAYFRNRAPLDDSGMPKDRFSAEMPDATLATLKIQPSEPRDSAVYFCASGFGQAPNYGYTFGSGTRLTVV.

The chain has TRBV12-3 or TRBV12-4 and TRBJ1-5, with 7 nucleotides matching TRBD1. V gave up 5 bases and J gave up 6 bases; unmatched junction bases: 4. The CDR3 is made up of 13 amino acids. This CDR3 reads CASSRQGVQPQHF. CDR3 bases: TGTGCCAGCAGTAGACAGGGCGTTCAGCCCCAGCATTTT.

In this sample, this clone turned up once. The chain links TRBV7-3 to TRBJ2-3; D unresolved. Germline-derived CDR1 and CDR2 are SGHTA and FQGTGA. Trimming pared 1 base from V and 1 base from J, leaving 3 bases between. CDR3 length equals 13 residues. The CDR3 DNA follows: TGTGCCAGCAGCTTAATGGGCACAGATACGCAGTATTTT. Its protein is CASSLMGTDTQYF.

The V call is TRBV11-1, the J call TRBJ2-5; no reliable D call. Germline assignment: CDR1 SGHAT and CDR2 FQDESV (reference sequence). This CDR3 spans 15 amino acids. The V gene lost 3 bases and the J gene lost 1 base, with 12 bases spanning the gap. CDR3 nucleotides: TGTGCCAGCAGCTTTGAAGCGTTTATCCAAGAGACCCAGTACTTC. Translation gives CASSFEAFIQETQYF.

CDR3 DNA: TGTGCCAGCAGCGGCGGATGGGACGGGGGGGAGACCCAGTACTTC. The encoded protein is CASSGGWDGGETQYF. The chain uses TRBV5-4 and TRBJ2-5, with 7 bases fitting TRBD2. The germline V gene has CDR1 SGHNT and CDR2 YYREEE (reference sequence). The trim removed 4 bases at V and 5 bases at J, leaving 11 bases unmatched. This CDR3 spans 15 amino acids.

CDR3 DNA: TGTGCAAACCGGGACAGTCATCAGCCCCAGCATTTT. It encodes CANRDSHQPQHF. The chain uses TRBV12-2 and TRBJ1-5; the table gives TRBD1 as D, unverified against the DNA. TRBV12-2 has pseudogene status. The CDR3 is 12 residues long.

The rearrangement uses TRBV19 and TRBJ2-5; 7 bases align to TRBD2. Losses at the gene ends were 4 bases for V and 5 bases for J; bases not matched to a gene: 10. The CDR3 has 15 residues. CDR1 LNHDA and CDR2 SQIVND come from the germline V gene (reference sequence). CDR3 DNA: TGTGCCAGTAGTAGGGGCGGGAGAAAGTGGGAGACCCAGTACTTC. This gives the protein CASSRGGRKWETQYF.